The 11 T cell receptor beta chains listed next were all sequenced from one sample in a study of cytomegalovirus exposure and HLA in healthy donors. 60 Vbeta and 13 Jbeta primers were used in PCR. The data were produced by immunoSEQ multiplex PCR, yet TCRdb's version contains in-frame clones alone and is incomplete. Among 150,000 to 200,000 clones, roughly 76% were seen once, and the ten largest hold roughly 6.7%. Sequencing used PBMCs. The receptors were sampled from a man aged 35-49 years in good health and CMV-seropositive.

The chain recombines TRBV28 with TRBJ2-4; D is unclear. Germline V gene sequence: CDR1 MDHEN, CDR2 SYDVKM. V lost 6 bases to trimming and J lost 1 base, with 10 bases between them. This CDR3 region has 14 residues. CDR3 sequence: CASSRVWAKNIQYF. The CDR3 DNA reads TGTGCCAGCAGCCGGGTATGGGCCAAAAACATTCAGTACTTC.

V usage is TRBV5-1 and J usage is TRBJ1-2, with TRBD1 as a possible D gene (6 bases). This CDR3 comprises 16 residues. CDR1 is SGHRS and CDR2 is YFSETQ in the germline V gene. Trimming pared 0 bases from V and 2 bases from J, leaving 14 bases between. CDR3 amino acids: CASSLGSQGRNYGYTF. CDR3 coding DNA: TGCGCCAGCAGCTTGGGTTCCCAGGGGCGGAACTATGGCTACACCTTC.

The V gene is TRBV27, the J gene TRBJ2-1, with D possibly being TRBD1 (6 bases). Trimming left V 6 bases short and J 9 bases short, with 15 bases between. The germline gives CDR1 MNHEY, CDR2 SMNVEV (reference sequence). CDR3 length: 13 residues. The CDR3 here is CASRGTGLVEQFF. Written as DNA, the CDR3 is TGTGCCAGCAGAGGTACAGGGTTGGTTGAGCAGTTCTTC.

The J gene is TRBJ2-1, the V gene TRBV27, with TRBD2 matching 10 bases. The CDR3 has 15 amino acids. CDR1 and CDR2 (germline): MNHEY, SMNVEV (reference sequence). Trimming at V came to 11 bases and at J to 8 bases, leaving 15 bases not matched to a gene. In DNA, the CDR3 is TGTGCCCGCCCCTCGCGGAGCGGGGGGGCATATGAGCAGTTCTTC. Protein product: CARPSRSGGAYEQFF.

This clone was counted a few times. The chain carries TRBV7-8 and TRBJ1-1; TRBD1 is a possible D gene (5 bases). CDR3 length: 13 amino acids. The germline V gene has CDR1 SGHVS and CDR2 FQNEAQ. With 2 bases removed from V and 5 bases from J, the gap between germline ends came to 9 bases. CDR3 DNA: TGTGCCAGCAGCTTAACCCCAGGGACTGAAGCTTTCTTT. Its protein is CASSLTPGTEAFF.

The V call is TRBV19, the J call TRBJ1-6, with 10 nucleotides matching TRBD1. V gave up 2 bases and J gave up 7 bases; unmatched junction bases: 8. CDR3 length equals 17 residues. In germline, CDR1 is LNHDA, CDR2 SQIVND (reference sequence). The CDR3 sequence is CASSIRSRQGANSPLHF. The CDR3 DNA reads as TGTGCCAGTAGTATAAGGTCGAGACAGGGGGCAAATTCACCCCTCCACTTT.

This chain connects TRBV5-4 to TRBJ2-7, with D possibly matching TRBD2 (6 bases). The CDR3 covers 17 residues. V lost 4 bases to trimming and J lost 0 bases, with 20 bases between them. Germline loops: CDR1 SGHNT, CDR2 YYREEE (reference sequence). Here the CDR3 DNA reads TGTGCCAGCAGCACAGGTATTGCGGGGCTTAGCTCCTACGAGCAGTACTTC. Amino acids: CASSTGIAGLSSYEQYF.

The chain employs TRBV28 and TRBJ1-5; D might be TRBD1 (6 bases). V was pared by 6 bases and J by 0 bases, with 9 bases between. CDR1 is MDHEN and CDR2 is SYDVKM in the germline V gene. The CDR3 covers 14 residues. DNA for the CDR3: TGTGCCAGCAGCCGGGACAATAGCAATCAGCCCCAGCATTTT. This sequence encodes CASSRDNSNQPQHF.

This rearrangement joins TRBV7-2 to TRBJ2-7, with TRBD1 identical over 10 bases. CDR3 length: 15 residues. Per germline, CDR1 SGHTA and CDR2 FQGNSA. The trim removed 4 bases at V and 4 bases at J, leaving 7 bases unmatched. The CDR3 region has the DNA TGTGCCAGCAGCTACTACGGGGACAGGGGTTACGAGCAGTACTTC. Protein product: CASSYYGDRGYEQYF.

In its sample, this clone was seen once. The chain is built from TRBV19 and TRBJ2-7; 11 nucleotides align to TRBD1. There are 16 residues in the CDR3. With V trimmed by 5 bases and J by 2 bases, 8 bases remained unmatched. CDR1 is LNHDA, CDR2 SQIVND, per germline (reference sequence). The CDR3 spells CASSAEGQGVTYEQYF. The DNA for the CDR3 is TGTGCCAGTAGTGCCGAGGGACAGGGGGTCACCTACGAGCAGTACTTC.

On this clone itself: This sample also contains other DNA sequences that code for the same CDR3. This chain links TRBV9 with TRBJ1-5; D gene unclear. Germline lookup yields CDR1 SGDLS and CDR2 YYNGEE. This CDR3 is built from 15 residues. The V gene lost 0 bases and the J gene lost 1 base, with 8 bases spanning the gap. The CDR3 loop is CASSVDGGSNQPQHF. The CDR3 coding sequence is TGTGCCAGCAGCGTAGACGGAGGGAGCAATCAGCCCCAGCATTTT. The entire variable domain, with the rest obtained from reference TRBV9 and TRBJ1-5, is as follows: DSGVTQTPKHLITATGQRVTLRCSPRSGDLSVYWYQQSLDQGLQFLIQYYNGEERAKGNILERFSAQQFPDLHSELNLSSLELGDSALYFCASSVDGGSNQPQHFGDGTRLSIL.